This T cell receptor beta chain was profiled in a study of OX40 agonist ivuxolimab in advanced cancers. The germline V gene encodes CDR1 SGDLS and CDR2 YYNGEE. V gave up 0 bases and J gave up 0 bases, with 13 bases separating them. CDR3 length: 16 residues. The data were produced by immunoSEQ multiplex PCR, yet TCRdb's version contains in-frame clones alone and is incomplete. The data contain more than 60,000 clones, over 75% of them seen just once; the ten biggest clones take up 14%. The receptor was derived from an adult with an advanced solid tumor such as melanoma, head and neck, liver or kidney cancer. The sample here was CD4+ or CD8+ T cells sorted from blood, taken in a trial of the OX40 agonist ivuxolimab. This chain joins TRBV9 and TRBJ2-7; TRBD1 might be the D (5 bases). In nucleotides, the CDR3 is TGTGCCAGCAGCGTAGCGACGACAGCTGACTCCTACGAGCAGTACTTC. It yields the protein CASSVATTADSYEQYF.